These 30 T cell receptor beta chains were all obtained from the same sample, sequenced in a study of OX40 agonist ivuxolimab in advanced cancers. Clones were sequenced by immunoSEQ multiplex PCR, and TCRdb holds only the in-frame ones, with some missing. The sample holds about 46,000 clones, approximately 88% seen once. The sample consisted of CD4+ or CD8+ T cells sorted from blood, taken in a trial of the OX40 agonist ivuxolimab. These receptors all come from an adult with an advanced solid tumor such as melanoma, head and neck, liver or kidney cancer.

The chain employs TRBV5-1 and TRBJ2-7, with 7 bases matching TRBD2. The CDR3 covers 16 residues. Unmatched junction bases numbered 9, after V lost 1 base and J lost 2 bases. CDR1 SGHRS and CDR2 YFSETQ come from the germline V gene. The CDR3 sequence is CASSLSRAGETYEQYF. The CDR3 region has the DNA TGCGCCAGCAGCTTGTCGAGGGCGGGAGAAACCTACGAGCAGTACTTC.

The chain uses TRBV6-1 and TRBJ2-7; D may be TRBD1 (5 bases). Between the trimmed V and J ends, which lost 3 bases and 4 bases, there was a span of 16 bases. Germline lookup yields CDR1 MNHNS and CDR2 SASEGT. The CDR3 loop spans 15 amino acids. CDR3 loop: CASSEGPASVYEQYF. The CDR3 DNA sequence: TGTGCCAGCAGTGAGGGGCCCGCCTCTGTTTACGAGCAGTACTTC.

The chain is built from TRBV5-1 and TRBJ2-6, with D tentatively TRBD1 (5 bases). V lost 0 bases and J lost 0, with 13 bases in between. There are 18 residues in the CDR3. Germline CDR1 SGHRS, CDR2 YFSETQ. CDR3 in amino acids: CASSLAGRVYSGANVLTF. The DNA for the CDR3 is TGCGCCAGCAGCTTGGCCGGCAGGGTCTACTCTGGGGCCAACGTCCTGACTTTC.

This chain joins TRBV18 and TRBJ2-2, with 8 bases fitting TRBD2. The CDR3 length is 17 residues. The J segment lost 1 base and the V segment lost 0 bases, leaving 4 bases of the junction unmatched. Germline V CDR1 and CDR2: KGHSH, LQKENI. The CDR3 DNA is TGTGCCAGCTCACCACCGACCAGCGGGAGGAACACCGGGGAGCTGTTTTTT. Translated, it gives CASSPPTSGRNTGELFF.

The gene calls are TRBV5-1 and TRBJ2-7; D possibly corresponds to TRBD1 (5 bases). V lost 0 bases to trimming and J lost 5 bases, with 12 bases between them. This CDR3 comprises 14 residues. Germline V gene sequence: CDR1 SGHRS, CDR2 YFSETQ. This CDR3 is CASSLGQGRDEQYF. CDR3 DNA sequence: TGCGCCAGCAGCTTGGGCCAGGGTAGGGACGAGCAGTACTTC.

The V call is TRBV6-5, the J call TRBJ1-6; possibly TRBD1 for D (5 bases). V shed 4 bases and J shed 0 bases, with 7 bases lying between them. The CDR3 consists of 15 residues. Per the germline V gene, CDR1 is MNHEY and CDR2 is SVGAGI. The CDR3 spells CASSSGSSYNSPLHF. The CDR3 DNA reads TGTGCCAGCAGTTCAGGGAGCTCCTATAATTCACCCCTCCACTTT.

The chain employs TRBV28 and TRBJ1-3, with 8 nucleotides matching TRBD1. From germline, CDR1 is MDHEN and CDR2 SYDVKM. Unmatched junction bases numbered 6, after V lost 4 bases and J lost 1 base. The CDR3 has 16 amino acids. CDR3 sequence: CASSSPQGASGNTIYF. The CDR3 DNA sequence: TGTGCCAGCAGTTCCCCCCAGGGGGCTTCTGGAAACACCATATATTTT.

The rearrangement links TRBV9 to TRBJ2-2; 8 bases align to TRBD1. With V trimmed by 3 bases and J by 4 bases, 5 bases remained unmatched. CDR3 length equals 15 residues. Germline V gives CDR1 SGDLS, CDR2 YYNGEE. CDR3 sequence: CASSGRTGITGELFF. In nucleotides, the CDR3 is TGTGCCAGCAGCGGGAGGACAGGGATCACCGGGGAGCTGTTTTTT.

This rearrangement joins TRBV28 to TRBJ2-7; D assignment may be TRBD1 or TRBD2 (5 bases each). This CDR3 is built from 14 residues. Germline CDR1 is MDHEN and CDR2 is SYDVKM. V lost 7 bases to trimming and J lost 0 bases, with 13 bases between them. CDR3 bases: TGTGCCAGCAAAAAAGGGACCGCCTCCTACGAGCAGTACTTC. This codes for CASKKGTASYEQYF.

The CDR3 region has the DNA TGCGCCAGCAGTATGGGCACCAGCTCCTACAATGAGCAGTTCTTC. It translates to CASSMGTSSYNEQFF. The chain uses TRBV5-1 and TRBJ2-1; D not certain. This CDR3 region has 15 residues. V lost 5 bases to trimming and J lost 0 bases, with 12 bases between them. Germline CDR1 SGHRS, CDR2 YFSETQ.

The V call is TRBV7-2, the J call TRBJ2-7, with no clear D. The ends were cut back, 0 bases at V and 0 bases at J, with 9 bases in the middle. The length of the CDR3 is 15 residues. From germline, CDR1 is SGHTA and CDR2 FQGNSA. The CDR3 protein is CASSLAASVSYEQYF. The CDR3 coding sequence is TGTGCCAGCAGCTTAGCGGCAAGCGTCTCCTACGAGCAGTACTTC.

In its sample, this clone was seen a few times. The rearrangement uses TRBV27 and TRBJ1-2; the D gene is possibly TRBD1 (5 bases). The V gene lost 6 bases and the J gene lost 2 bases, with 10 bases spanning the gap. The CDR3 is 13 amino acids. Germline CDR1 and CDR2: MNHEY and SMNVEV (reference sequence). CDR3 residues: CASRRGRNYGYTF. In DNA form, the CDR3 reads TGTGCCAGCAGACGGGGACGGAACTATGGCTACACCTTC.

This sequence joins TRBV27 and TRBJ2-1; 9 bases map to TRBD1. Germline V gives CDR1 MNHEY, CDR2 SMNVEV (reference sequence). CDR3 length equals 14 residues. V gave up 5 bases and J gave up 9 bases; unmatched junction bases: 8. The CDR3 spells CASSTGGLRSEQFF. The CDR3 DNA reads TGTGCCAGCAGTACAGGGGGCCTTAGGAGTGAGCAGTTCTTC.

This rearrangement joins TRBV4-1 to TRBJ2-7; D is tentatively TRBD1 or TRBD2 (5 bases each). Deletions cut 0 bases from V and 4 bases from J, with 13 bases between. The V gene's germline CDR1 is MGHRA and CDR2 YSYEKL. This CDR3 has 15 amino acids. CDR3 coding DNA: TGCGCCAGCAGCCAAGATGGTCAGGGAGAGTACGAGCAGTACTTC. Its protein is CASSQDGQGEYEQYF.

V usage is TRBV11-1 and J usage is TRBJ2-5; no clear D. The J call is doubtful: the DNA matches TRBJ2-7 better. Germline-derived CDR1 and CDR2 are SGHAT and FQDESV (reference sequence). The CDR3 has 13 amino acids. In DNA form, the CDR3 reads TGTGCCAGCAGCTTAGGGAAGTACTACGAGCAGTACTTC. Its translation is CASSLGKYYEQYF.

The chain uses TRBV6-1 and TRBJ2-7; D is perhaps TRBD2 (6 bases). With 0 bases removed from V and 1 base from J, the gap between germline ends came to 16 bases. Germline V gene lookup returns CDR1 MNHNS and CDR2 SASEGT. The CDR3 has 17 amino acids. The DNA of the CDR3 is TGTGCCAGCAGTGAAGCTCTAAGGGGACTCCTTTCCTACGAGCAGTACTTC. It yields the protein CASSEALRGLLSYEQYF.

The rearrangement links TRBV11-2 to TRBJ2-1; 7 positions match TRBD1. The CDR3 loop spans 16 amino acids. Per the germline V gene, CDR1 is SGHAT and CDR2 is FQNNGV. V shed 5 bases and J 3 bases; nucleotides not matched to a gene: 10. CDR3 amino acids: CASSTQTGTDYNEQFF. CDR3 in DNA: TGTGCCAGCAGCACTCAAACGGGGACAGACTACAATGAGCAGTTCTTC.

J is TRBJ2-7 and V is TRBV19; no reliable D call. V was clipped by 1 base and J by 3 bases, with 13 bases between them. The CDR3 length is 15 residues. Germline CDR1 LNHDA, CDR2 SQIVND (reference sequence). Here the CDR3 DNA reads TGTGCCAGTAGTATAGTACAAGGGCTGGGCTACGAGCAGTACTTC. It yields the protein CASSIVQGLGYEQYF.

The V and J genes are TRBV18 and TRBJ2-7, with a possible D match to TRBD1 (5 bases). V lost 1 base and J 2 bases, leaving 15 bases between the germline ends. In germline, CDR1 is KGHSH, CDR2 LQKENI. The CDR3 is 16 amino acids. The CDR3 protein is CASSPRPVQDTYEQYF. The CDR3 DNA follows: TGTGCCAGCTCACCACGTCCGGTCCAGGACACCTACGAGCAGTACTTC.

The chain combines TRBV27 with TRBJ1-4; D remains unclear. V was clipped by 2 bases and J by 5 bases, with 12 bases between them. The germline V gene has CDR1 MNHEY and CDR2 SMNVEV (reference sequence). This CDR3 has 15 amino acids. DNA of the CDR3: TGTGCCAGCAGTTTAGAGGGATCGATCAATGAAAAACTGTTTTTT. It codes for CASSLEGSINEKLFF.

There are a few counts of this clone. The rearrangement joins TRBV10-1 to TRBJ2-7; 11 bases agree with TRBD2. Germline CDR1 and CDR2: WNHNN and SYGVQD (reference sequence). The V segment lost 9 bases and the J segment 5 bases; nucleotides outside the gene matches: 12. The CDR3 totals 15 residues. The CDR3 spells CARTGSGGAIHEQYF. CDR3 nucleotide sequence: TGCGCCAGGACAGGTAGCGGGGGGGCCATCCACGAGCAGTACTTC.

The chain combines TRBV6-5 with TRBJ2-7; D is possibly TRBD1 (6 bases). Germline V CDR1 and CDR2: MNHEY, SVGAGI. This CDR3 region has 15 residues. With 8 bases removed from V and 0 bases from J, the gap between germline ends came to 17 bases. The CDR3 loop reads CASGILKGGSYEQYF. The DNA of the CDR3 is TGTGCCAGCGGTATCCTAAAAGGGGGCTCCTACGAGCAGTACTTC.

The gene calls are TRBV2 and TRBJ2-7; TRBD1 agrees at 10 bases. Germline V CDR1 and CDR2: SNHLY, FYNNEI. This CDR3 has 15 amino acids. J gave up 2 bases and V 3 bases, and 4 bases lay outside the gene matches. The CDR3 spells CASSDGDRGAYEQYF. DNA of the CDR3: TGTGCCAGCAGTGATGGGGACAGGGGCGCCTACGAGCAGTACTTC.

This clone was detected only a few times. The V gene is TRBV7-3, the J gene TRBJ2-3; 9 bases map to TRBD2. Germline CDR1 is SGHTA and CDR2 is FQGTGA. The CDR3 covers 15 residues. Trimming cost V 4 bases and J 2 bases; bases outside gene matches: 4. CDR3 coding DNA: TGTGCCAGCAGCTCTAGCGGGGTACTCACAGATACGCAGTATTTT. Protein sequence: CASSSSGVLTDTQYF. The whole variable domain, remainder taken from reference TRBV7-3 and TRBJ2-3, is GAGVSQTPSNKVTEKGKYVELRCDPISGHTALYWYRQSLGQGPEFLIYFQGTGAADDSGLPNDRFFAVRPEGSVSTLKIQRTERGDSAVYLCASSSSGVLTDTQYFGPGTRLTVL.

The rearrangement links TRBV5-4 to TRBJ2-3, with D possibly matching TRBD2 (5 bases). CDR1 and CDR2 from the germline V gene are SGHNT and YYREEE (reference sequence). V was pared by 2 bases and J by 2 bases, with 12 bases between. The CDR3 has 15 residues. CDR3 in amino acids: CASSLGSGTTDTQYF. The CDR3 coding sequence is TGTGCCAGCAGCTTAGGCTCGGGAACCACAGATACGCAGTATTTT. The full variable domain, with the rest looked up from reference TRBV5-4 and TRBJ2-3, is ETGVTQSPTHLIKTRGQQVTLRCSSQSGHNTVSWYQQALGQGPQFIFQYYREEENGRGNFPPRFSGLQFPNYSSELNVNALELDDSALYLCASSLGSGTTDTQYFGPGTRLTVL.

The chain carries TRBV11-3 and TRBJ2-1, with 9 bases identical to TRBD1. Germline V gives CDR1 SGHNT, CDR2 YENEEA. The V and J ends lost 5 bases and 7 bases, in that order; junction bases with no gene match: 12. This CDR3 contains 16 residues. The CDR3, as DNA: TGTGCCAGCAGCGAACCCCCCGGGACAGGGTATAATGAGCAGTTCTTC. Encoded protein: CASSEPPGTGYNEQFF.

The chain has TRBV19 and TRBJ2-2; 9 bases fit TRBD2. The CDR3 runs to 16 residues. Looked up from germline, CDR1 is LNHDA and CDR2 is SQIVND (reference sequence). Unmatched junction bases numbered 8, after V lost 3 bases and J lost 6 bases. This CDR3 reads CASSILVREGAGELFF. Written as DNA, the CDR3 is TGTGCCAGTAGTATTCTTGTGCGGGAGGGGGCCGGGGAGCTGTTTTTT.

The V call is TRBV14, the J call TRBJ1-6; D is unclear. V lost 0 bases and J 10 bases, leaving 7 bases between the germline ends. The CDR3 has 13 residues. From germline, CDR1 is SGHDN and CDR2 FVKESK. For the CDR3, the DNA is TGTGCCAGCAGCCAAGAGCTTCCATCACCCCTCCACTTT. Its protein product is CASSQELPSPLHF.

V is TRBV15 and J is TRBJ2-7; tentatively, D is TRBD1 (6 bases). The CDR3 extends over 14 amino acids. V lost 1 base, J lost 0 bases, and 7 bases lay in between. Germline V gives CDR1 LNHNV, CDR2 YYDKDF (reference sequence). The CDR3 here is CATSRGDNSYEQYF. As DNA, the CDR3 is TGTGCCACCAGCAGAGGGGACAACTCCTACGAGCAGTACTTC.

CDR3 sequence reads: CASSETEAGGSRDTQYF. CDR3 in DNA: TGTGCCAGCAGCGAAACGGAAGCGGGAGGATCGAGAGATACGCAGTATTTT. The gene calls are TRBV13 and TRBJ2-3; 9 bases align to TRBD2. The CDR3 is 17 amino acids. Germline assignment: CDR1 PRHDT and CDR2 FYEKMQ (reference sequence). The trim removed 5 bases at V and 5 bases at J, leaving 14 bases unmatched.